The next 5 T cell receptor beta chains were all read from a single sample in a study of Ad26.COV2.S vaccination and SARS-CoV-2 variants. Libraries were prepared by immunoSEQ multiplex PCR; TCRdb keeps only in-frame clonotypes and omits some of them. This repertoire shows under 500,000 clones, over 80% found once; its top ten account for more than 1.5%. Treatment reported: around 19 received Ad26.COV2.S at low or high dose, single or two shots; several received placebo; per-sample allocation not given. The study sampled participants on day 63 after the first vaccine or placebo injection. The input for sequencing was peripheral blood, taken in a trial of Ad26.COV2.S vaccine versus placebo. These receptors originate from a person between 18 and 60 years old who received the Ad26.COV2.S COVID-19 vaccine or a placebo.

This rearrangement joins TRBV6-4 to TRBJ1-1, with TRBD1 matching 7 bases. Germline values: CDR1 MRHNA, CDR2 SNTAGT. V was pared by 5 bases and J by 4 bases, with 4 bases of the junction left unmatched. This CDR3 comprises 13 residues. CDR3: CASSSRGGTEAFF. CDR3 nucleotide sequence: TGTGCCAGCAGTTCCAGGGGGGGCACTGAAGCTTTCTTT.

This CDR3 is CAISPTSGVSTDTQYF. Written as DNA, the CDR3 is TGTGCCATCAGTCCAACTAGCGGGGTTAGCACAGATACGCAGTATTTT. This chain links TRBV10-3 with TRBJ2-3; 10 bases line up with TRBD2. The germline gives CDR1 ENHRY, CDR2 SYGVKD. The CDR3 length is 16 residues. J was trimmed by 0 bases and V by 5 bases; bases with no gene match: 5.

The rearrangement links TRBV29-1 to TRBJ2-7; no definite D call. Trimming removed 5 bases at V and 6 bases at J, with 11 bases between. The CDR3 contains 11 residues. Germline V gene data show CDR1 as SQVTM and CDR2 as ANQGSEA. CDR3 residues: CSVRLPLEQYF. CDR3 nucleotides: TGCAGCGTTAGGTTACCCCTCGAGCAGTACTTC.

For the CDR3, the DNA is TGTGCCAGTAGCCCAAGGGGCAATCAGCCCCAGCATTTT. It codes for CASSPRGNQPQHF. The V call is TRBV19, the J call TRBJ1-5; D call uncertain. Trimming removed 6 bases from V and 2 bases from J, with 8 bases in between. This CDR3 region has 13 residues. Germline CDR1 and CDR2: LNHDA and SQIVND (reference sequence).

This clone has a single count. The chain carries TRBV4-3 and TRBJ2-1, with 9 bases fitting TRBD1. This CDR3 comprises 19 residues. Germline V gene lookup returns CDR1 LGHNA and CDR2 YSLEER. The V and J ends lost 0 bases and 8 bases, in that order; junction bases with no gene match: 17. CDR3 sequence: CASSQDLYRGTGFYDEQFF. The CDR3 DNA follows: TGCGCCAGCAGCCAAGATCTTTACAGGGGGACAGGGTTCTATGATGAGCAGTTCTTC.